This is a list of T cell receptor beta chains from one sample in a study of vaccination effects on CD4 cells after COVID-19. These TCRs are of unknown antigen specificity. Libraries were prepared by immunoSEQ multiplex PCR; TCRdb keeps only in-frame clonotypes and omits some of them. The top ten hold just under 3% of the sample, which has approximately 74,000 clones, roughly 74% seen once. Here the sequenced sample was CD4+ T cells from PBMCs cultured with HCoV-NL63 spike peptides, taken before COVID-19 vaccination. Receptors were obtained from a human donor who received a COVID-19 vaccine. CDR3s include the opening cysteine and the closing phenylalanine or tryptophan. D genes are given only for firm matches. A row's size may be missing; if present it is once, few, many or a size class.

. | . | TRBJ1-1 | TRBV27 | TGTGCCAGCAGTGCCACAGCGAACACTGAAGCTTTCTTT | CASSATANTEAFF
. | . | TRBJ1-4 | TRBV19 | TGTGCCAGTAATAGGGGCCCTGATGAAAAACTGTTTTTT | CASNRGPDEKLFF
. | TRBD2 | TRBJ2-2 | TRBV6-1 | TGTGCCAGCAGCCGTACTAGCGGGGGCGCGGAGCTGTTTTTT | CASSRTSGGAELFF
. | TRBD2 | TRBJ2-2 | TRBV5-1 | TGCGCCAGCAGTCATTTCACTAGCGGGGGGGCCGGCGGCACCGGGGAGCTGTTTTTT | CASSHFTSGGAGGTGELFF
. | . | TRBJ1-4 | TRBV6-5 | TGTGCCAGCAGGCCGACGGGCGCAACTAATGAAAAACTGTTTTTT | CASRPTGATNEKLFF
. | TRBD1 | TRBJ1-2 | TRBV10-1 | TGCGCCAGCAGTGAGACGATTCGTGGACAGGTAGCTAACTATGGCTACACCTTC | CASSETIRGQVANYGYTF
many | . | TRBJ1-2 | TRBV4-3 | TGCGCCAGCAGCCAAGATGTTAGCAGGGCTGGATATGGCTACACCTTC | CASSQDVSRAGYGYTF
. | . | TRBJ1-6 | TRBV7-6 | TGTGCCAGCAGCTTAGCGAGTAAAAATTCACCCCTCCACTTT | CASSLASKNSPLHF
. | . | TRBJ1-1 | TRBV13 | TGTGCCAGCAGCTTAAATATGGGGGCTAGGGTGAACACTGAAGCTTTCTTT | CASSLNMGARVNTEAFF
. | . | TRBJ2-5 | TRBV4-1 | TGCGCCAGCAGCCAAGTCGACAGAGAGACCCAGTACTTC | CASSQVDRETQYF
. | . | TRBJ2-1 | TRBV9 | TGTGCCAGCAGCCCACCCCAGGGAGGCGACAATGAGCAGTTCTTC | CASSPPQGGDNEQFF
. | . | TRBJ1-1 | TRBV28 | TGTGCCAGCAGTCCCCTAGGACGTCCGGAGGCGGCCACTGAAGCTTTCTTT | CASSPLGRPEAATEAFF
once | . | TRBJ2-2 | TRBV4-3 | TGCGCCAGCAGCCAAGAACGGAACACCGGGGAGCTGTTTTTT | CASSQERNTGELFF
once | TRBD1 | TRBJ2-5 | TRBV24-1 | TGTGCCACCAGCCACCGGACAGGGGGCGGATTAGCCCAAGAGACCCAGTACTTC | CATSHRTGGGLAQETQYF
. | . | TRBJ2-6 | TRBV6-5 | TGTGCCAGCAGTATCCGACAGTCTGGGGCCAACGTCCTGACTTTC | CASSIRQSGANVLTF
. | TRBD1 | TRBJ2-2 | TRBV5-1 | TGCGCCAGCAGCTCCAAGACAGGGGAGGGGGAGCTGTTTTTT | CASSSKTGEGELFF
. | . | TRBJ1-5 | TRBV6-1 | TGTGCCAGCAGTGAATCGGCACAGCCATCCAATCAGCCCCAGCATTTT | CASSESAQPSNQPQHF
. | TRBD1 | TRBJ2-6 | TRBV5-1 | TGCGCCAGCAGCGGGGGGACAGGTTTCTTTGGGGCCAACGTCCTGACTTTC | CASSGGTGFFGANVLTF
. | TRBD1 | TRBJ1-2 | TRBV6-5 | TGTGCCAGCAGTTACCAGGGGGTTGGCTACACCTTC | CASSYQGVGYTF
. | TRBD1 | TRBJ1-5 | TRBV30 | TGTGCCTGGAGTGGGGACAGGGGGAAGGGGCAGCCCCAGCATTTT | CAWSGDRGKGQPQHF
. | TRBD1 | TRBJ1-3 | TRBV4-1 | TGCGCCAGCAGCCACCCATACAGGGGACCAGGAAACACCATATATTTT | CASSHPYRGPGNTIYF
. | . | TRBJ2-1 | TRBV7-3 | TGTGCCAGCAGCTTTTCGGGGAACGAGCAGTTCTTC | CASSFSGNEQFF
. | . | TRBJ1-1 | TRBV28 | TGTGCCAGCATAGATTTCACAGGCCGGGGCGGCACTGAAGCTTTCTTT | CASIDFTGRGGTEAFF